This is a list of T cell receptor beta chains from one sample in a study of shared clonotypes between healthy human individuals. The table came from immunoSEQ multiplex PCR; TCRdb's copy has only in-frame clones and leaves some out. The sample yields 550,000 to 750,000 clones, about 90% seen once. The source material was naive CD8+ T cells sorted from blood. These receptors all come from a man aged 25 to 45 in good health. CDR3s include the opening cysteine and the closing phenylalanine or tryptophan. The D gene is left open where the match is weak. Only some rows state a clone size, as once, few, many or a class for expanded clones.

v_call: TRBV5-1
d_call: TRBD1
clone_size: .
j_call: TRBJ2-1
cdr3_nt: TGCGCCAGCAGTAACAGGGGTTCCTACAATGAGCAGTTCTTC
cdr3_aa: CASSNRGSYNEQFF

v_call: TRBV18
d_call: .
clone_size: .
j_call: TRBJ1-1
cdr3_nt: TGTGCCAGCTCACCACCCCCGGGGACCATGAACACTGAAGCTTTCTTT
cdr3_aa: CASSPPPGTMNTEAFF

v_call: TRBV28
d_call: .
clone_size: .
j_call: TRBJ2-1
cdr3_nt: TGTGCCAGCAGTTCCGGCCTTCGCAATGAGCAGTTCTTC
cdr3_aa: CASSSGLRNEQFF

v_call: TRBV7-9
d_call: .
clone_size: .
j_call: TRBJ2-3
cdr3_nt: TGTGCCAGCAGCTCCGGGGAGGACACAGATACGCAGTATTTT
cdr3_aa: CASSSGEDTDTQYF

v_call: TRBV7-9
d_call: .
clone_size: .
j_call: TRBJ1-4
cdr3_nt: TGTGCCAGCAGCTTAGGACTCCGGGACCCGTTTTTT
cdr3_aa: CASSLGLRDPFF

v_call: TRBV2
d_call: .
clone_size: .
j_call: TRBJ2-1
cdr3_nt: TGTGCCGCTGCTGGGGGCCGGGGTGAGCAGTTCTTC
cdr3_aa: CAAAGGRGEQFF

v_call: TRBV5-1
d_call: TRBD1
clone_size: .
j_call: TRBJ1-2
cdr3_nt: TGCGCCAGCAGCTTCCGGACAGGGGTTAACTATGGCTACACCTTC
cdr3_aa: CASSFRTGVNYGYTF

v_call: TRBV14
d_call: .
clone_size: .
j_call: TRBJ1-3
cdr3_nt: TGTGCCAGCAGCTCGCTGGGGGCTGGAAACACCATATATTTT
cdr3_aa: CASSSLGAGNTIYF

v_call: TRBV5-5
d_call: .
clone_size: .
j_call: TRBJ1-2
cdr3_nt: TGTGCCAGCAGCTTGGGGCGGCCTCCAGCTAACTATGGCTACACCTTC
cdr3_aa: CASSLGRPPANYGYTF

v_call: TRBV2
d_call: .
clone_size: .
j_call: TRBJ2-7
cdr3_nt: TGTGCCAGCATCCGGGACAACTCCTACGAGCAGTACTTC
cdr3_aa: CASIRDNSYEQYF

v_call: TRBV11-2
d_call: .
clone_size: .
j_call: TRBJ2-7
cdr3_nt: TGTGCCAGCAGCTTAGGGCTCGGGGGCACCTACGAGCAGTACTTC
cdr3_aa: CASSLGLGGTYEQYF

v_call: TRBV27
d_call: .
clone_size: once
j_call: TRBJ1-5
cdr3_nt: TGTGCCAGCAGTCCCGCGCCGGGGGCGAATCAGCCCCAGCATTTT
cdr3_aa: CASSPAPGANQPQHF

v_call: TRBV5-6
d_call: TRBD2
clone_size: .
j_call: TRBJ2-7
cdr3_nt: TGTGCCAGCAGCTCGGGACTAGAGCGACCCTACGAGCAGTACTTC
cdr3_aa: CASSSGLERPYEQYF

v_call: TRBV7-9
d_call: .
clone_size: .
j_call: TRBJ2-7
cdr3_nt: TGTGCCAGCAGCTCCCCAGGGGTCCCGTCCTACGAGCAGTACTTC
cdr3_aa: CASSSPGVPSYEQYF

v_call: TRBV6-6
d_call: .
clone_size: .
j_call: TRBJ1-1
cdr3_nt: TGTGCCACGTCCCCCGGCCTCTCGGGGGCTTTCTTT
cdr3_aa: CATSPGLSGAFF